This T cell receptor (beta chain) was found in a study of T cells in Graves' hyperthyroidism and ophthalmopathy. Across the whole study: Upon initial diagnosis and before any treatment, peripheral blood was collected.

TCR beta CDR3 regions were amplified from RNA. Carried out on the TCR CDR3, a first-round RT-PCR used the HTBI primer set. One entry per CDR3 protein, called by TCRdb with MiXCR from the multiplex PCR reads. In the table there are approximately 430,000 distinct CDR3 sequences, about a sixth of which are singletons. The germline gives CDR1 SGHVS, CDR2 FQNEAQ. The CDR3 is made up of 19 amino acids. V dropped 3 bases and J dropped 0; count of bases not matched to a gene: 6. Clinicians diagnosed patients from clinical symptoms, serum thyroxine and TRAb, thyroid ultrasound and orbital computed tomography. This clonotype was detected many times. The antigen is not known. Notes on the study in general: Most clonotypes expanded in thyroid above 0.001 were likewise present in blood.

This TCR was sampled from a woman under 30 with Graves' hyperthyroidism. The J gene is TRBJ2-4, the V gene TRBV7-8; 15 bases fit TRBD2. Sequencing input: blood. The CDR3 reads CASSFGTSGGQIAKNIQYF. CDR3 in DNA: TGTGCCAGCAGCTTCGGGACTAGCGGGGGGCAGATAGCCAAAAACATTCAGTACTTC.